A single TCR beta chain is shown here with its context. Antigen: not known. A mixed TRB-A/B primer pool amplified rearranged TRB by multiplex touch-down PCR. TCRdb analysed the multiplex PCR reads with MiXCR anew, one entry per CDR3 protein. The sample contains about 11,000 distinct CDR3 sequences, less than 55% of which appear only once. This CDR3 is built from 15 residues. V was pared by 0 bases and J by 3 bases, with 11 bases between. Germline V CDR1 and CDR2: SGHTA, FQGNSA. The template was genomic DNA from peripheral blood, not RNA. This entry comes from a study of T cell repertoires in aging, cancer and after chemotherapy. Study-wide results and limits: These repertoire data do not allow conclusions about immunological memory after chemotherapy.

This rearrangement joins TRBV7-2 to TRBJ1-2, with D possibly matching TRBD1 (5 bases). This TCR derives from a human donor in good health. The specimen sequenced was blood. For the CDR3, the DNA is TGTGCCAGCAGCTTAGCTCCGGGGCAGGACTATGGCTACACCTTC. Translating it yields CASSLAPGQDYGYTF.